This TCR beta chain was sequenced during a study of blood T cell repertoires in COVID-19. Original analysis: Estimation of nucleated cell counts relied on the amplification of reference gene primers. The data were produced by immunoSEQ multiplex PCR, yet TCRdb's version contains in-frame clones alone and is incomplete. V and J calls and clone size are as listed in that table; D and trimming were resolved from the DNA. The table shows 200,000 or so clones, with 80% to 90% occurring only once. The V and J ends lost 1 base and 6 bases, in that order; junction bases with no gene match: 5. CDR3 length: 16 residues. In germline, CDR1 is MNHNS, CDR2 SASEGT.

Sequenced sample: peripheral blood. This chain links TRBV6-1 with TRBJ2-2; 10 nucleotides line up with TRBD2. The clonotype comes from a man in his 70s with active or convalescent COVID-19. As DNA, the CDR3 is TGTGCCAGCAGTGAAGGGAGCGGGAGGGGATCCGGGGAGCTGTTTTTT. It encodes CASSEGSGRGSGELFF.